This TCR beta chain was sequenced for a study of blood T cells in healthy people across ages (dated by TCRdb to the mid-2010s). A note on the overall study: Template switching captured roughly one uniquely barcoded TCR beta cDNA molecule per two T cells in model experiments. The donors were split into four age groups: young (average 16 years), middle-aged (nearly 40), aged (62) and long-lived (under 85). Using deep sequencing normalized with unique cDNA molecular identifiers, the study measured how TCR beta repertoire diversity changes with age. To avoid experimental bias, donors of different ages were randomly spread across the sequencing lanes. Using the same blood draw, the study looked at two additional independent replicas of 1 million unique cDNA reads for two donors, one aged 18 to 30 and the other aged 80 or older. Points the paper makes about the study in general: Observed TCR beta diversity correlated strongly with the percentage of naive T cells measured by flow cytometry. Because profiling used bulk unsorted PBMCs, naive and antigen-experienced compartments could not be compared conclusively. Compared with the aged group, more naive CD4+ T cells, fewer expanded clones and increased TCR diversity were shown by the long-lived group, suggesting age selection. Estimates of total diversity based on one million sequenced T cells were considered lower bounds and underestimates. Donor CMV infection status was unknown, potentially confounding age-related changes in expanded clonotypes. Observed TCR beta diversity per million T cells fell roughly linearly with age, and a significant reduction was already apparent by age around 40.

In the germline V gene, CDR1 corresponds to SGHRS and CDR2 to YFSETQ. The germline V end is reduced by 4 bases and the J end by 5 bases; junction bases left unmatched: 3. The cysteine opens and the phenylalanine closes a CDR3 of 14 amino acids. CDR3 DNA is the only sequence kept; it has 42 bases, read in frame from the first base. Concerning this clonotype itself: There is no known antigen for this receptor. No base quality values were provided; no much bigger clone lies one nucleotide off.

The donors were roughly 38 Caucasian individuals from Russia, aged 6 to 90 years, who were systemically healthy. Approximately 10 milliliters of peripheral blood were collected from each donor into EDTA-treated Vacutainer tubes. Ficoll-Paque density-gradient centrifugation was used to isolate PBMCs, with at least 6.5 million per sample. Trizol reagent was used to extract total RNA from PBMCs, with at least 5.5 micrograms per sample. Naive CD45RAhigh/CD27high T cell percentages were measured by flow cytometry on a PBMC aliquot from every donor. Libraries were built with 5' RACE. The reads were generated on an Illumina HiSeq 2500. A second PCR of about 6 to 11 cycles was run with a J-beta primer mix and a sample-barcoded 5' primer. Each TCR beta cDNA molecule received a unique molecular identifier from a template-switch 5' adaptor carrying 12 random nucleotides. Each sample yielded at least 2.5 million CDR3-containing paired-end reads. The Mint cDNA synthesis kit, primed by a TRBC-specific oligonucleotide, was used to synthesize first-strand cDNA from all RNA. After uracil-DNA glycosylase treatment, a first 18-cycle PCR used universal primers M1SS and BC2_uni_R on all cDNA. The study's processing was this. For normalization, 1 million high-quality reads, each with a distinct molecular identifier, were randomly selected from each sample. Reads sharing molecular identifiers were discarded rather than binned into consensus sequences. CDR3 identification, clonotype clustering and error correction used MiTCR with a Q25 quality threshold and the strictest error-elimination algorithm. Lower-bound total TCR beta diversity was estimated with a nonparametric unseen species model using Euler transformation. Through fastp at Q25 and MiXCR, TCRdb rebuilt clones from the public reads, retaining in-frame beta chains. Merged by CDR3 protein, the rows form single entries marked with the most common genes and DNA. The V and J calls shown here were made by TCRdb, not taken from the authors' results. In all, the sample holds roughly 1.5 million distinct CDR3 sequences, and approximately 39% of those were seen once. About 4.1% of the sample belongs to the ten largest clones.

Recombination linked TRBV5-1 to TRBJ2-2; 9 junctional bases match TRBD1. The sample was blood. This TCR was recovered from a young woman in good health. CDR3 region: CASSIGQGTGELFF. Read as DNA, the sequence is TGCGCCAGCAGCATCGGACAGGGGACCGGGGAGCTGTTTTTT.